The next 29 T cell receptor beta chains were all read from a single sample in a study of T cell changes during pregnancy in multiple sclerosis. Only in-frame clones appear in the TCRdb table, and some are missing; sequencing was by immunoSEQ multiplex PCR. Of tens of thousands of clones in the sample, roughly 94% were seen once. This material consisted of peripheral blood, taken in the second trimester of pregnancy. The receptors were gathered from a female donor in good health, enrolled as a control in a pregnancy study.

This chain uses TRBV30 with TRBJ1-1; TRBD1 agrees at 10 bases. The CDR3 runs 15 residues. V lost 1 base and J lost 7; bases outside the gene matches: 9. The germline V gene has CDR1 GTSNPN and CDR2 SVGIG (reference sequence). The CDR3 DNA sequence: TGTGCCTGGAGTGATACCGGGACAGGGGATTATGAAGCTTTCTTT. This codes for CAWSDTGTGDYEAFF. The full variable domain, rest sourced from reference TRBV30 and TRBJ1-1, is SQTIHQWPATLVQPVGSPLSLECTVEGTSNPNLYWYRQAAGRGLQLLFYSVGIGQISSEVPQNLSASRPQDRQFILSSKKLLLSDSGFYLCAWSDTGTGDYEAFFGQGTRLTVV.

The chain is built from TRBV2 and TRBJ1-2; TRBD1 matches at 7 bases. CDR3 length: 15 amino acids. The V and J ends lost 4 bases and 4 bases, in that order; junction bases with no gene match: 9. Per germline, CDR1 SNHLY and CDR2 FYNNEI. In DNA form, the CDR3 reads TGTGCCAGCAGTGCCCGGACAGGCTCTTCCTATGGCTACACCTTC. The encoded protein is CASSARTGSSYGYTF.

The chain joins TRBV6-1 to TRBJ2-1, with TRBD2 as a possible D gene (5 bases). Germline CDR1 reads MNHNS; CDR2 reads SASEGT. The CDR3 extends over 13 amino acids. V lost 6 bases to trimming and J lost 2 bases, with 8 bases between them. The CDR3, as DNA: TGTGCCAGCAGAAGCGGAGCCTACAATGAGCAGTTCTTC. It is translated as CASRSGAYNEQFF.

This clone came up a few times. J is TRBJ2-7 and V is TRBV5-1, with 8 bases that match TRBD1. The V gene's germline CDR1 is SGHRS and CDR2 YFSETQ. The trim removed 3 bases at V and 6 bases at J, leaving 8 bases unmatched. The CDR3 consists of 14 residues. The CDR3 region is CASSSAGGFTEQYF. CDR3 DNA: TGCGCCAGCAGCTCGGCAGGGGGCTTTACCGAGCAGTACTTC. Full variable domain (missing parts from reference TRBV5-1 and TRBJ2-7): KAGVTQTPRYLIKTRGQQVTLSCSPISGHRSVSWYQQTPGQGLQFLFEYFSETQRNKGNFPGRFSGRQFSNSRSEMNVSTLELGDSALYLCASSSAGGFTEQYFGPGTRLTVT.

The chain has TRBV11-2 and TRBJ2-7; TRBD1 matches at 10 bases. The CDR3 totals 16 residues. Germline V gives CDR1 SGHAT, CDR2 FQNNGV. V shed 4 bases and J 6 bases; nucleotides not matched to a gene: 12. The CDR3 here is CASSSEGGDRGREQYF. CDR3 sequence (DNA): TGTGCCAGCAGCTCTGAGGGGGGGGACAGGGGCCGCGAGCAGTACTTC.

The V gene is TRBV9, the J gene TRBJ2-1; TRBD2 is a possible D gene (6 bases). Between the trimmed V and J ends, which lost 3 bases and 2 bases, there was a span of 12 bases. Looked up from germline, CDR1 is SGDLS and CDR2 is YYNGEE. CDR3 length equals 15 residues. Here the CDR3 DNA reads TGTGCCAGCAGCGACGTAGCGGACCCCTACAATGAGCAGTTCTTC. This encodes CASSDVADPYNEQFF.

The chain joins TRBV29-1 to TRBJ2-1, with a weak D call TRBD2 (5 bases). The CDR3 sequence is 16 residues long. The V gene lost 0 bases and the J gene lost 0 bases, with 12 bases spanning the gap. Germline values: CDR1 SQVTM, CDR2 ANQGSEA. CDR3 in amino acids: CSVEDGSRSSYNEQFF. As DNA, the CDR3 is TGCAGCGTTGAAGATGGGAGCCGGAGCTCCTACAATGAGCAGTTCTTC.

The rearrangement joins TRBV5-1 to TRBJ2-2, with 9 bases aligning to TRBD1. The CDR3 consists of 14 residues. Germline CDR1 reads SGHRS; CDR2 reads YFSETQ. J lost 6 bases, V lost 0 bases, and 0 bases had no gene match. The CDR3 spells CASSLGTGAGELFF. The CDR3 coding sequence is TGCGCCAGCAGCTTGGGGACAGGGGCCGGGGAGCTGTTTTTT. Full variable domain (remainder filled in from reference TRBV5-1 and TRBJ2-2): KAGVTQTPRYLIKTRGQQVTLSCSPISGHRSVSWYQQTPGQGLQFLFEYFSETQRNKGNFPGRFSGRQFSNSRSEMNVSTLELGDSALYLCASSLGTGAGELFFGEGSRLTVL.

The CDR3, as DNA: TGTGCCAGCAGCTTTAGCTTAAATGAGCAGTTCTTC. It is translated as CASSFSLNEQFF. This rearrangement joins TRBV5-5 to TRBJ2-1; D unresolved. V gave up 2 bases and J gave up 7 bases, with 7 bases separating them. The CDR3 totals 12 residues. CDR1 and CDR2 (germline): SGHKS, YYEKEE (reference sequence).

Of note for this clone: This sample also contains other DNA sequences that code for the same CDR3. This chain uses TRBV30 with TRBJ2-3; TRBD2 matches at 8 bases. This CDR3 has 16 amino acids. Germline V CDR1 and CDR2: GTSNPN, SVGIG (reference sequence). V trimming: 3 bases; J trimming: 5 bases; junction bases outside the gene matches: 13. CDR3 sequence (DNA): TGTGCCTGGAGCACAGGGACTAGTGGAGAAAAAGATACGCAGTATTTT. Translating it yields CAWSTGTSGEKDTQYF.

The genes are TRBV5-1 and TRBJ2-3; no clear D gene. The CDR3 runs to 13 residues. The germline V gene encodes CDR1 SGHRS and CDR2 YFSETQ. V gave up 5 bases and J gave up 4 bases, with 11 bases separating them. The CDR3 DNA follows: TGCGCCAGCAGTTTGACCAGCGCAGATACGCAGTATTTT. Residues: CASSLTSADTQYF.

CDR3 sequence: CASSGYGSEDLTGELFF. The CDR3 DNA is TGTGCCAGCAGTGGTTACGGGAGTGAAGACCTCACCGGGGAGCTGTTTTTT. This chain links TRBV6-4 with TRBJ2-2; D possibly corresponds to TRBD2 (6 bases). Germline V lookup: CDR1 MRHNA, CDR2 SNTAGT. CDR3 size: 17 residues. V shed 4 bases and J shed 4 bases, with 19 bases lying between them.

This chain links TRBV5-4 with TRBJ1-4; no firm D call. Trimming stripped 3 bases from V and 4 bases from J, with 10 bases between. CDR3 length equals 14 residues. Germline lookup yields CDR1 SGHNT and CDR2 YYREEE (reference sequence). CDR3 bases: TGTGCCAGCAGCTCCCTAGGACTTAATGAAAAACTGTTTTTT. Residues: CASSSLGLNEKLFF. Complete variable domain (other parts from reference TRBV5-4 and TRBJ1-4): ETGVTQSPTHLIKTRGQQVTLRCSSQSGHNTVSWYQQALGQGPQFIFQYYREEENGRGNFPPRFSGLQFPNYSSELNVNALELDDSALYLCASSSLGLNEKLFFGSGTQLSVL.

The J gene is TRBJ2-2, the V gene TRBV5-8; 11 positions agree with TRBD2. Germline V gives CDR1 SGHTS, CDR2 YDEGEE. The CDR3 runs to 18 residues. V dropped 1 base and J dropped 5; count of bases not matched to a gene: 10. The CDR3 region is CASSLLAGGPSGTGELFF. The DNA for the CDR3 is TGTGCCAGCAGCTTGTTAGCGGGAGGGCCCTCAGGGACCGGGGAGCTGTTTTTT.

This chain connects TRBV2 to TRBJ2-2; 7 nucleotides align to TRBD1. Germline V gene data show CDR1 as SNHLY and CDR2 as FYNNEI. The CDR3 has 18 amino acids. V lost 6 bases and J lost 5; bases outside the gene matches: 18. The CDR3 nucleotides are TGTGCCAGCAGCCTACTCGACAGGGTCGGGCCCTTAACCGGGGAGCTGTTTTTT. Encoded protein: CASSLLDRVGPLTGELFF.

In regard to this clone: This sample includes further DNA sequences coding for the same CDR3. CDR3 bases: TGTGCCAGCTCTCCCTCTGAGACCCAGTACTTC. It translates to CASSPSETQYF. V usage is TRBV18 and J usage is TRBJ2-5, with D uncertain. The CDR3 spans 11 residues. Germline V gene sequence: CDR1 KGHSH, CDR2 LQKENI. V was trimmed by 6 bases and J by 5 bases, leaving 7 bases between them.

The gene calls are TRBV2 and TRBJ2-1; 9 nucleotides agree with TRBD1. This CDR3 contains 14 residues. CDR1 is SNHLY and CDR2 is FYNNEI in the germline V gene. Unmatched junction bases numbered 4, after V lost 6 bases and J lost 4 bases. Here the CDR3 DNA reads TGTGCCAGCAGGGGGGACAGGGAATACAATGAGCAGTTCTTC. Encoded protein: CASRGDREYNEQFF.

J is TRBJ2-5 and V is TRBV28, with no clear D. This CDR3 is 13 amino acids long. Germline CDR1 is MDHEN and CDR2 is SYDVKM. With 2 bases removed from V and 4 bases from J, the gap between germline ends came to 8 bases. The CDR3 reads CASSLGLPETQYF. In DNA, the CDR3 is TGTGCCAGCAGTTTAGGCTTGCCAGAGACCCAGTACTTC.

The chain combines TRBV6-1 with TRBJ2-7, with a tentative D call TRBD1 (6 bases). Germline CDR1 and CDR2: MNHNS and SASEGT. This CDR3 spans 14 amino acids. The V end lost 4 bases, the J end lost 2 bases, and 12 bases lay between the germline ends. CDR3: CASSGWDKTYEQYF. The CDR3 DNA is TGTGCCAGCAGTGGGTGGGACAAAACCTACGAGCAGTACTTC.

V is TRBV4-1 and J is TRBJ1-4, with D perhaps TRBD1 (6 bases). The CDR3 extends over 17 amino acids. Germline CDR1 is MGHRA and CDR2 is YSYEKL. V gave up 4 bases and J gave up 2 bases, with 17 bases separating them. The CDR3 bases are TGCGCCAGCAGCCGAAAGGGGCAGGGGCTGACTAATGAAAAACTGTTTTTT. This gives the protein CASSRKGQGLTNEKLFF.

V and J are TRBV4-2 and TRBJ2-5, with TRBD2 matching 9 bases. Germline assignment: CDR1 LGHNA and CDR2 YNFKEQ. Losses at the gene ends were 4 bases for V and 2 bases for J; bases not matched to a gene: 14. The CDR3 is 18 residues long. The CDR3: CASSRSRGASGNQETQYF. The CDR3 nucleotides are TGTGCCAGCAGCCGAAGTAGAGGGGCTAGCGGGAATCAAGAGACCCAGTACTTC.

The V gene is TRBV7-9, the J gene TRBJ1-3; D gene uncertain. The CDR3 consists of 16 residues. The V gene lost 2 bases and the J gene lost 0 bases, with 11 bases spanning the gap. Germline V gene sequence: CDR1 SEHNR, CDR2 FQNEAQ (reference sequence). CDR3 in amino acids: CASSLFQASSGNTIYF. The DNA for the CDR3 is TGTGCCAGCAGCTTATTCCAGGCGAGCTCTGGAAACACCATATATTTT.

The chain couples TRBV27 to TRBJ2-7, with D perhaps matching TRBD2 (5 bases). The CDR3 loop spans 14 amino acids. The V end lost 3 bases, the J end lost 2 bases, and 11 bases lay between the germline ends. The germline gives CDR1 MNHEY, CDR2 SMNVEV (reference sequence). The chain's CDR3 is CASSFGPGTYEQYF. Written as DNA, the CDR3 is TGTGCCAGCAGTTTCGGGCCGGGGACCTACGAGCAGTACTTC.

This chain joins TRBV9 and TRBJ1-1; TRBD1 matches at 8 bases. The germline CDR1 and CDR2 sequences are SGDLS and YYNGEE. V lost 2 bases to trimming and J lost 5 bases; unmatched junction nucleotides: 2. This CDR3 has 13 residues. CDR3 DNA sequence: TGTGCCAGCAGCGTGGGGACAGGAACTGAAGCTTTCTTT. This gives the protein CASSVGTGTEAFF.

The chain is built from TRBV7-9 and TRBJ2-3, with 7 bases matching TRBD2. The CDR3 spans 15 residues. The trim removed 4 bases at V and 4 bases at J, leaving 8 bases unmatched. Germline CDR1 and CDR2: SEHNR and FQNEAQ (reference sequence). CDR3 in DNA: TGTGCCAGCAGCTCGCCGGGACTAACGGCAGATACGCAGTATTTT. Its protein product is CASSSPGLTADTQYF.

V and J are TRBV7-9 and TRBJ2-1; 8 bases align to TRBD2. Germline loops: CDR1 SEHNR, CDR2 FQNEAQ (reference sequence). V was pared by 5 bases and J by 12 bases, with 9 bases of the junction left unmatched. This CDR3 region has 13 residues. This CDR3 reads CASSPGRASVQFF. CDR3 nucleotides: TGTGCCAGCAGCCCCGGGAGGGCGTCCGTGCAGTTCTTC.

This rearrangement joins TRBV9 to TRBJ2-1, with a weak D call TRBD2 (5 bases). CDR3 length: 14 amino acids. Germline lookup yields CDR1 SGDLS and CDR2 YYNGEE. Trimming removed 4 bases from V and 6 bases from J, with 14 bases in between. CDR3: CASSPQLGFNEQFF. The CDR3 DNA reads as TGTGCCAGCAGCCCACAACTAGGTTTCAATGAGCAGTTCTTC.

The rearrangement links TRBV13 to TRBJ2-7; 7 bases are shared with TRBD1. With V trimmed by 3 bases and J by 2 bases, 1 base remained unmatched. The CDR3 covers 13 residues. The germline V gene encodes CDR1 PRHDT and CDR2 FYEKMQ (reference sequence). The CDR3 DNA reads TGTGCCAGCAGCTTGCAGGGGGCCTACGAGCAGTACTTC. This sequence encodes CASSLQGAYEQYF.

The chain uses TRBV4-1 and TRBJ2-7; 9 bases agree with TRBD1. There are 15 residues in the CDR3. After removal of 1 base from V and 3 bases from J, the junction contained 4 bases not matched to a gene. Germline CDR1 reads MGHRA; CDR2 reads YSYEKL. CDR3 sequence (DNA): TGCGCCAGCAGCCAAGGGCCGGGACAGGGCTACGAGCAGTACTTC. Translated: CASSQGPGQGYEQYF.